A single TCR beta chain is shown here with its context. Antigen specificity is unknown. TCRdb used MiXCR to reprocess the RT-PCR reads, holding one entry per CDR3 protein. The top ten clones hold more than 8.5% of a sample with about 530,000 distinct CDR3 sequences, 10% to 15% of them seen once. The data originate from a study of response to subunit inactivated influenza vaccine. Study-wide findings and caveats: Authors suggested each seasonal flu vaccination may recruit only limited numbers of new T cells.

Per the germline V gene, CDR1 is KGHDR and CDR2 is SFDVKD. Trimming took off 4 bases at V and 6 bases at J, with 8 bases between the two ends. The length of the CDR3 is 13 residues. The sequencing used PBMCs from blood, collected on the day of vaccination. This receptor was obtained from a man in his forties or fifties who received an inactivated influenza vaccine. This chain connects TRBV24-1 to TRBJ2-2; unclear D gene. In nucleotides, the CDR3 is TGTGCCACCAGTGAGGGTGGGTCCGGGGAGCTGTTTTTT. This sequence encodes CATSEGGSGELFF.